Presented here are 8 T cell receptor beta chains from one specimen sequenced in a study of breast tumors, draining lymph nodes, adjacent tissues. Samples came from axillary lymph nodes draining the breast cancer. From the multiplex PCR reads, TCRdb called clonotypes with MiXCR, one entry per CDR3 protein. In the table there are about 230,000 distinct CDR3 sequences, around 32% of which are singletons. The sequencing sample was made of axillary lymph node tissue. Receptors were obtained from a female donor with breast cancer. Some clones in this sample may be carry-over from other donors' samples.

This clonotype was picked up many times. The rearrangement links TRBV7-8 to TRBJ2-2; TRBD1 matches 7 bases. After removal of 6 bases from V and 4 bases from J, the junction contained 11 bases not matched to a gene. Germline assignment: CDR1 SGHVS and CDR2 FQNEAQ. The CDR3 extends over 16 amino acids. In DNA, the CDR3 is TGTGCCAGCAGTAGAGCCGGGACAGCTGGCACCGGGGAGCTGTTTTTT. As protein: CASSRAGTAGTGELFF.

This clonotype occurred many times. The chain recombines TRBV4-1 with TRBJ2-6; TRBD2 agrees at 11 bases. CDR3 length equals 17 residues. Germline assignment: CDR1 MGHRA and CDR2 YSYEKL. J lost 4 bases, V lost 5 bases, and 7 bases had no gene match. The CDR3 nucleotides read TGCGCCAGCAGCACCGTAGCGGGAGGGAGAGGGGCCAACGTCCTGACTTTC. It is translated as CASSTVAGGRGANVLTF.

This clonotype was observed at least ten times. CDR3 region: CASSLPGTDYNEQFF. The CDR3 region has the DNA TGTGCCAGCAGCCTTCCCGGGACAGACTACAATGAGCAGTTCTTC. This sequence joins TRBV7-6 and TRBJ2-1; the match to TRBD1 covers 7 bases. V trimming: 5 bases; J trimming: 3 bases; junction bases outside the gene matches: 7. CDR3 size: 15 residues. Germline V lookup: CDR1 SGHVS, CDR2 FNYEAQ.

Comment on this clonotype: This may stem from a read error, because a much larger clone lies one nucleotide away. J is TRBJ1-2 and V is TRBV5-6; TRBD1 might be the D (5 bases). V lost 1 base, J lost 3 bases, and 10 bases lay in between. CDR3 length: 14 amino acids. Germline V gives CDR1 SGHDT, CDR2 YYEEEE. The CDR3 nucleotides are TGTGCCAGCAGCTTGAGACAGCCTTACTATGGCTACACCTTC. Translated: CASSLRQPYYGYTF.

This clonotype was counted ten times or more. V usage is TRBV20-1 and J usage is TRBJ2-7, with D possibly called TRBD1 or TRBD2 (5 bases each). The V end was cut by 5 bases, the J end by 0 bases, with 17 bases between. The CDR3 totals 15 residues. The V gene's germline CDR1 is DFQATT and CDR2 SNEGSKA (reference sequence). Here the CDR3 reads CSALTRGSSSYEQYF. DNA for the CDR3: TGCAGTGCTCTTACCCGGGGCAGTAGCTCCTACGAGCAGTACTTC.

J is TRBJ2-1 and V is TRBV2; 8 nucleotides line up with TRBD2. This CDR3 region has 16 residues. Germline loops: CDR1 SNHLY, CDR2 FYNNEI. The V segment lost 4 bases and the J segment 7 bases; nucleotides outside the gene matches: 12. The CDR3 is CASSAGLPGGRNEQFF. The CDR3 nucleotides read TGTGCCAGCAGTGCAGGACTACCGGGAGGGAGGAATGAGCAGTTCTTC. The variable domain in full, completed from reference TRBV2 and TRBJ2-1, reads EPEVTQTPSHQVTQMGQEVILRCVPISNHLYFYWYRQILGQKVEFLVSFYNNEISEKSEIFDDQFSVERPDGSNFTLKIRSTKLEDSAMYFCASSAGLPGGRNEQFFGPGTRLTVL.

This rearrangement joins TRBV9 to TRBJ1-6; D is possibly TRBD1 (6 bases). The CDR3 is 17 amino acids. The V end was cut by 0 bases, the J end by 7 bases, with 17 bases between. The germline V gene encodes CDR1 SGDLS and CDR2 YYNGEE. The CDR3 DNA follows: TGTGCCAGCAGCGTAGTAGGGGCAAGGGGGGCGAATTCACCCCTCCACTTT. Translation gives CASSVVGARGANSPLHF. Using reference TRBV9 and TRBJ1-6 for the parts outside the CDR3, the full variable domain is DSGVTQTPKHLITATGQRVTLRCSPRSGDLSVYWYQQSLDQGLQFLIQYYNGEERAKGNILERFSAQQFPDLHSELNLSSLELGDSALYFCASSVVGARGANSPLHFGNGTRLTVT.

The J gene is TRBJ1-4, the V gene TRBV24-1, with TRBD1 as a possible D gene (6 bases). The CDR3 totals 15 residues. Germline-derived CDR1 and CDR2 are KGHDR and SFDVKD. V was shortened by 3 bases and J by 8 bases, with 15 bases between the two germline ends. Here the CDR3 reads CATSDIEGGREKLFF. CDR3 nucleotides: TGTGCCACCAGTGATATCGAGGGGGGTAGGGAAAAACTGTTTTTT.